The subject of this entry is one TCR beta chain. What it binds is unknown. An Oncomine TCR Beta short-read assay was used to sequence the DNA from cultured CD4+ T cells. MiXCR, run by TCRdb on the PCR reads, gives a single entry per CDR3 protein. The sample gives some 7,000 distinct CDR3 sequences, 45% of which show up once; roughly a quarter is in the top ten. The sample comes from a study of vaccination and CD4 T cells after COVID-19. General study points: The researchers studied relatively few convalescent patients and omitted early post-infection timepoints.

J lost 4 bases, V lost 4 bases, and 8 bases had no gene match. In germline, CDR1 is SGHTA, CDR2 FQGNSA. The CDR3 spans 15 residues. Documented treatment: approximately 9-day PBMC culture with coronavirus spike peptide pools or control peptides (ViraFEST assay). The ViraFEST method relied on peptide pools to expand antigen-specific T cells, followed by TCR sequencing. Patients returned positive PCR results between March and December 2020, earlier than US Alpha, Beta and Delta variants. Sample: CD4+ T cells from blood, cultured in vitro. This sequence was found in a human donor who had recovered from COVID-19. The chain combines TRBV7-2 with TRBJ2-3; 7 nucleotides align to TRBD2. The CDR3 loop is CASSSPKTSPDTQYF. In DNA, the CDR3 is TGTGCCAGCAGCTCGCCTAAGACTAGCCCAGATACGCAGTATTTT.